This TCR beta chain originates from a study of shared clonotypes between healthy human individuals. Broader study findings: Represented diversity, genetic and exposure-history alike, was limited by few donors. Among donors, the sharing of clonotypes was expected to be influenced by sequencing depth.

Germline V gene lookup returns CDR1 SEHNR and CDR2 FQNEAQ (reference sequence). CDR3 length equals 13 residues. When replicate PCRs were run on unsorted PBMC, they used roughly 280 ng DNA, 30,000 to 35,000 T cell genomes. TCRdb's table, derived via immunoSEQ multiplex PCR, lists solely in-frame clones and lacks some. The repertoire holds over 400,000 clones, with more than 65% as singletons. In its sample, this clone was seen a few times. The target antigen is unknown. This sample also contains other DNA sequences that code for the same CDR3. The sample consisted of PBMCs. The TCR was taken from a woman aged 40 to 50 in good health. Some clones in this sample may be carry-over from other donors' samples. The chain recombines TRBV7-9 with TRBJ2-5; D uncertain. Matching the DNA end better, TRBJ2-7 makes the J call doubtful. The CDR3 DNA follows: TGTGCCAGCAGCTTTGGCCCAACCGGCGAGCAGTACTTC. It specifies CASSFGPTGEQYF.